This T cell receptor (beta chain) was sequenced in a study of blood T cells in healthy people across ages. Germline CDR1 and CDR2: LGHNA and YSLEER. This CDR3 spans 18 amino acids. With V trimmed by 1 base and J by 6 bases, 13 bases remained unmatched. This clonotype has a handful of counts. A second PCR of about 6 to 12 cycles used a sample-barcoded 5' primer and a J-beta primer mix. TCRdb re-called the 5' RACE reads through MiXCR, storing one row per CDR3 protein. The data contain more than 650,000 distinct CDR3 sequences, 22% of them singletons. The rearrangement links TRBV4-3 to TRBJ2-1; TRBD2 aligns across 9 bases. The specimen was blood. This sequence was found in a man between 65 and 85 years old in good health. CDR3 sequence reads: CASSQVGASGKGGNEQFF. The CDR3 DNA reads TGCGCCAGCAGCCAAGTAGGTGCTAGCGGGAAGGGCGGCAATGAGCAGTTCTTC.